These 20 T cell receptor beta chains were sequenced from one sample in a study of blood T cells in healthy people across ages. Next came a second PCR, run for about 6 to 12 cycles, which used a sample-barcoded 5' primer along with a J-beta primer mix. TCRdb re-called the 5' RACE reads with MiXCR, one entry per CDR3 protein. The sample contains 600,000 to 800,000 distinct CDR3 sequences, more than 20% of which appear only once. Sequencing was done on a sample of blood. These TCRs come from an older man in good health.

A remark on this clonotype: This clone may be a read error of a much larger clone one base away. The chain has TRBV6-5 and TRBJ1-2; D may be TRBD1 (5 bases). The CDR3 is made up of 14 amino acids. The V end was cut by 5 bases, the J end by 4 bases, with 14 bases between. CDR1 MNHEY and CDR2 SVGAGI come from the germline V gene. CDR3 in amino acids: CASSVRVEFYGYTF. CDR3 nucleotide sequence: TGTGCCAGCAGTGTCAGGGTTGAGTTCTATGGCTACACCTTC.

For the CDR3, the DNA is TGTGCCAGCAGTTCCGACAGAAACCTACAGGCTGGGCAGTACTTC. It translates to CASSSDRNLQAGQYF. The chain joins TRBV6-6 to TRBJ2-7, with a weak D call TRBD1 (5 bases). Between the trimmed V and J ends, which lost 4 bases and 9 bases, there was a span of 22 bases. The CDR3 extends over 15 amino acids. Germline V lookup: CDR1 MNHNY, CDR2 SVGAGI (reference sequence).

The genes are TRBV20-1 and TRBJ2-1, with unresolved D. The CDR3 is 13 amino acids. Germline CDR1 is DFQATT and CDR2 is SNEGSKA (reference sequence). The V end was cut by 6 bases, the J end by 6 bases, with 15 bases between. This chain's CDR3 is CSANDCWCNEQFF. CDR3 nucleotide sequence: TGCAGTGCAAATGACTGCTGGTGCAATGAGCAGTTCTTC.

The chain carries TRBV20-1 and TRBJ2-5; D remains unclear. V was cut by 0 bases and J by 5 bases, with 7 bases left in between. CDR3 length: 12 amino acids. The V gene's germline CDR1 is DFQATT and CDR2 SNEGSKA (reference sequence). The CDR3 protein is CSARDIRETQYF. As DNA, the CDR3 is TGCAGTGCTAGAGACATAAGGGAGACCCAGTACTTC.

This chain uses TRBV6-6 with TRBJ2-1; TRBD2 might be the D (6 bases). Deletions cut 5 bases from V and 7 bases from J, with 21 bases between. Germline loops: CDR1 MNHNY, CDR2 SVGAGI (reference sequence). CDR3 length: 16 amino acids. The CDR3 DNA sequence: TGTGCCAGCAGTCCCCAACTCGGGGAGGTGGATAATGAGCAGTTCTTC. Translation: CASSPQLGEVDNEQFF.

The V gene is TRBV12-3 or TRBV12-4, the J gene TRBJ2-1; 14 bases are shared with TRBD2. This CDR3 spans 14 amino acids. The junction had 8 bases not matched to a gene; V was cut back by 6 bases and J by 13 bases. In DNA, the CDR3 is TGTGCCAGCAGCAGGGGGACTAGCGGGAGTGTTCAGTTCTTC. Its protein is CASSRGTSGSVQFF.

This chain joins TRBV20-1 and TRBJ2-4; 9 nucleotides align to TRBD1. Germline V CDR1 and CDR2: DFQATT, SNEGSKA (reference sequence). Trimming took 1 base from V and 11 from J; bases not matched to a gene: 9. This CDR3 contains 14 residues. Written as DNA, the CDR3 is TGCAGTGCTAGAGCCCGGACAGGGGAACGTCTTCAGTACTTC. Its translation is CSARARTGERLQYF.

In this sample, this clonotype turned up many times. The chain carries TRBV2 and TRBJ2-6, with no clear D. Germline CDR1 and CDR2: SNHLY and FYNNEI. The V end was cut by 6 bases, the J end by 4 bases, with 13 bases between. This CDR3 is built from 15 residues. The CDR3 sequence: CASSETASGANVLTF. The CDR3 DNA reads as TGTGCCAGCAGCGAAACCGCTTCCGGGGCCAACGTCCTGACTTTC. Drawing the rest from reference TRBV2 and TRBJ2-6, the complete variable domain is EPEVTQTPSHQVTQMGQEVILRCVPISNHLYFYWYRQILGQKVEFLVSFYNNEISEKSEIFDDQFSVERPDGSNFTLKIRSTKLEDSAMYFCASSETASGANVLTFGAGSRLTVL.

This clonotype was seen ten or more times. The chain employs TRBV10-3 and TRBJ2-3; D is undetermined. Germline V gene sequence: CDR1 ENHRY, CDR2 SYGVKD. The CDR3 extends over 13 amino acids. V gave up 3 bases and J gave up 2 bases, with 6 bases separating them. Here the CDR3 reads CAISDGYTDTQYF. CDR3 nucleotides: TGTGCCATCAGTGATGGGTACACAGATACGCAGTATTTT.

The rearrangement joins TRBV18 to TRBJ1-2, with D uncertain. The CDR3 totals 14 residues. With 3 bases removed from V and 1 base from J, the gap between germline ends came to 9 bases. CDR1 and CDR2 (germline): KGHSH, LQKENI. In nucleotides, the CDR3 is TGTGCCAGCTCACCCTTGGACGTTAACTATGGCTACACCTTC. Translated, it gives CASSPLDVNYGYTF.

This clonotype was recorded a few times. The chain employs TRBV4-3 and TRBJ2-5; tentatively, D is TRBD1 (5 bases). The CDR3 has 15 residues. Germline CDR1 is LGHNA and CDR2 is YSLEER. V dropped 0 bases and J dropped 7 bases, with 15 bases sitting between them. The chain's CDR3 is CASSQDRTTRGTQYF. The CDR3 nucleotides are TGCGCCAGCAGCCAAGATAGGACCACAAGGGGGACCCAGTACTTC.

The chain is built from TRBV3-1 and TRBJ2-5; D assignment may be TRBD1 or TRBD2 (5 bases each). Germline assignment: CDR1 LGHDT and CDR2 YNNKEL (reference sequence). This CDR3 has 14 amino acids. V lost 4 bases to trimming and J lost 4 bases, with 13 bases between them. CDR3 in DNA: TGTGCCAGCAGCCTCTCAAAAGGGACAGAGACCCAGTACTTC. Amino acid sequence: CASSLSKGTETQYF.

This clonotype turned up a few times. Since no conserved phenylalanine or tryptophan closes the CDR3, a read error is the likely cause. The rearrangement joins TRBV9 to TRBJ2-5; D remains ambiguous. The J call may be faulty, since TRBJ2-1 better matches the DNA end. This CDR3 has 15 residues. The germline V gene has CDR1 SGDLS and CDR2 YYNGEE. CDR3 nucleotides: TGTGCCAGCAGCCCCCCAAGGGCCCTTGGTAATGAGCAGTTCCTC. Amino acid sequence: CASSPPRALGNEQFL.

The rearrangement uses TRBV20-1 and TRBJ1-3; 7 nucleotides align to TRBD1. Trimming removed 5 bases from V and 4 bases from J; junction bases left unmatched: 8. Per the germline V gene, CDR1 is DFQATT and CDR2 is SNEGSKA (reference sequence). The CDR3 loop spans 14 amino acids. The CDR3 DNA is TGCAGTGCTCAGACCGGGACAGTCGGAAACACCATATATTTT. This encodes CSAQTGTVGNTIYF.

This clonotype was picked up a small number of times. Possible read error: a much larger clone is one base away. V is TRBV6-2 or TRBV6-3 and J is TRBJ1-5; 10 bases line up with TRBD1. Germline loops: CDR1 MNHEY, CDR2 SVGEGT. V trimming: 5 bases; J trimming: 7 bases; junction bases outside the gene matches: 8. The CDR3 spans 15 residues. The CDR3: CASSKPGQGRQPQHF. CDR3 sequence (DNA): TGTGCCAGCAGTAAGCCGGGACAGGGGCGGCAGCCCCAGCATTTT.

This clonotype was observed a handful of times. The chain carries TRBV28 and TRBJ2-7; tentative D call: TRBD1 (5 bases). The germline CDR1 and CDR2 sequences are MDHEN and SYDVKM. CDR3 length: 12 residues. V was shortened by 4 bases and J by 6 bases, with 10 bases between the two germline ends. CDR3 DNA sequence: TGTGCCAGCAGTTCTGTAACAGGCGAGCAGTACTTC. This encodes CASSSVTGEQYF.

Points on this clonotype: Mismatch with germline at one junction end may stem from a read error. The rearrangement links TRBV7-2 to TRBJ2-5; D not certain. This CDR3 has 14 residues. The germline V gene has CDR1 SGHTA and CDR2 FQGNSA. The DNA for the CDR3 is TGTGCCGGCAGCCATCATCACCGGAGCACGTTCCAGTACTTC. Translating it yields CAGSHHHRSTFQYF.

The chain combines TRBV6-5 with TRBJ2-4, with D uncertain. The CDR3 contains 13 residues. Germline-derived CDR1 and CDR2 are MNHEY and SVGAGI. V shed 3 bases and J shed 9 bases, with 12 bases lying between them. The CDR3 bases are TGTGCCAGCAGTTATAACGCTAGAGGCATTCAGTACTTC. This translates into CASSYNARGIQYF.

The rearrangement links TRBV28 to TRBJ2-7; TRBD1 or TRBD2 may be the D gene (5 bases each). Trimming left V 5 bases short and J 6 bases short, with 29 bases between. CDR3 length: 18 residues. CDR1 and CDR2 from the germline V gene are MDHEN and SYDVKM. This CDR3 reads CASSLWDLRLTVPSEQYF. CDR3 sequence (DNA): TGTGCCAGCAGTCTTTGGGACCTCAGACTAACGGTCCCCAGCGAGCAGTACTTC.

The gene calls are TRBV12-3 or TRBV12-4 and TRBJ2-3; TRBD2 matches at 9 bases. The CDR3 is made up of 14 amino acids. J lost 6 bases, V lost 3 bases, and 4 bases had no gene match. The CDR3 DNA reads TGTGCCAGCAGTTTTCTAGCGGGATTTGATACGCAGTATTTT. It specifies CASSFLAGFDTQYF.